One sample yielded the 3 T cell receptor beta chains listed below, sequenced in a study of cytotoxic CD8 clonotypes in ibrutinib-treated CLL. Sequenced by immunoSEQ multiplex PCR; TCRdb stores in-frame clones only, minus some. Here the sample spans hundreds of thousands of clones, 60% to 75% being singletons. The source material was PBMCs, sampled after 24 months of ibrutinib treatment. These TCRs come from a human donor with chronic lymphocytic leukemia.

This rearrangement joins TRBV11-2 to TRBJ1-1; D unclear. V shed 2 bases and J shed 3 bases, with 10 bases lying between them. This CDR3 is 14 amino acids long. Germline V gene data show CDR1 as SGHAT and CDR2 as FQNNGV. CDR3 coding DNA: TGTGCCAGCAGCTTATACCCCTCGGACACTGAAGCTTTCTTT. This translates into CASSLYPSDTEAFF.

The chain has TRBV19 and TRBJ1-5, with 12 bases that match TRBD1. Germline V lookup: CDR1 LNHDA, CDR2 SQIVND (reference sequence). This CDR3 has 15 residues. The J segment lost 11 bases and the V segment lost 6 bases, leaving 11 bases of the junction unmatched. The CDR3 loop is CASSEGQGARGTQHF. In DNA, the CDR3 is TGTGCCAGTAGCGAGGGACAGGGGGCAAGAGGGACCCAGCATTTT.

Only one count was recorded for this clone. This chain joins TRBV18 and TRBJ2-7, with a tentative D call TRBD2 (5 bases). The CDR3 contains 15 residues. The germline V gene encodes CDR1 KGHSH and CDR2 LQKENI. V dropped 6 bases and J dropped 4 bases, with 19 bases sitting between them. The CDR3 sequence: CASSRIGGLGYEQYF. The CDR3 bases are TGTGCCAGCTCCCGGATCGGAGGCCTAGGTTACGAGCAGTACTTC.